The T cell receptor beta chain described here comes from a study of T cell responses to AZD1222 COVID-19 vaccine (dated by TCRdb to the early 2020s). Context from the whole study: A total of around 240 trial participants underwent TCR sequencing, of whom about 210 had received two doses of AZD1222 and 26 had received two doses of the MenACWY control vaccine. Trial participants were enrolled into age subgroups of 18-55, 56-69 and 70-plus years, which contained about 150, 27 and 61 TCR-sequenced participants, respectively.

There are 18 amino acids in the CDR3, from cysteine to phenylalanine inclusive. Just the 54-base CDR3 DNA is kept, in frame starting at base 1. The research as a whole found: Because no samples from the day 14 peak response were available, repertoires could be characterized only after the peak T cell response. The vaccine-associated CD4 TCRs covered the entire spike protein, and the dominant responses fell in regions 160-218 and 743-854. Participants were mostly white British and included more females than males, and it was suggested by the authors that clonal diversity may have been underestimated. In the small 56-69-year group, the increase in depth fell short of significance, most likely because of low power. Epitopes outside the regions mutated in the B.1.351 and B.1.1.7 variants were reportedly recognized by nearly half of the unique spike-specific TCRs. Conclusions about previously exposed vaccinees are limited, since just a handful of AZD1222 recipients were seropositive for SARS-CoV-2 at baseline. After two AZD1222 doses, spike-specific TCR breadth and depth were significantly higher than at day 0 and than in MenACWY recipients.

The CDR3 regions of human TCRbeta chains were subjected to immunosequencing. Regarding the original processing steps: Repertoire TCRs were matched against a reference library of SARS-CoV-2-specific TCRs generated with the MIRA antigen-specificity platform. Breadth was defined as the fraction of unique TCRs that were SARS-CoV-2-associated, and depth was defined as the fraction of total T cells that were SARS-CoV-2-associated. Each spike-specific TCR was assigned to its reactive spike region and to a CD4 or CD8 class using the MIRA data. Log10-transformed breadth and depth values were compared by one-way ANOVA with Sidak's multiple comparisons tests. Drawn from immuneACCESS, this table holds only the in-frame rearrangements with V and J called that TCRdb kept. Clones are partly lost; checked studies trace under half to an unresolved V gene and leave the rest unexplained. That table supplies the V and J calls and clone size; D and trimming were determined from the DNA. Across this sample there are approximately 75,000 clones, with 90% seen only once. The ten largest make up approximately 1.4% of the sample.

Read against the paper, the sample's time point label means: about 28 days (+/-7) after the second vaccine dose. Because spike-specific TCR depth and breadth did not differ between the two schedules, AZD1222 recipients who got a second dose at roughly 4 weeks were pooled with those who got a second dose at roughly 12 weeks. Samples from vaccinated people were obtained from the UK trials COV001 and COV002, which included a single-blind randomized controlled phase 2/3 trial of AZD1222 (ChAdOx1 nCoV-19) in healthy adults. Trial participant PBMC samples were collected at day 0 and day 28 after the second dose for TCRbeta chain sequencing. Concerning this clone itself: It has no known antigen specificity. Nothing much larger sits one base from this clone, and base qualities are not available.

The sequences come from peripheral blood, collected 28 days after the second AZD1222 dose. This sequence originates from an adult who received the AZD1222 COVID-19 vaccine. The chain is made from TRBV21-1 and TRBJ2-4; the table gives TRBD2 as D, unverified against the DNA. TRBV21-1 is given as a pseudogene. The sequence in DNA is TGTGCCAGCCCCATGGGGCTAGCGGGGGGAAAGGCCAAAAACATTCAGTACTTC. It specifies CASPMGLAGGKAKNIQYF.